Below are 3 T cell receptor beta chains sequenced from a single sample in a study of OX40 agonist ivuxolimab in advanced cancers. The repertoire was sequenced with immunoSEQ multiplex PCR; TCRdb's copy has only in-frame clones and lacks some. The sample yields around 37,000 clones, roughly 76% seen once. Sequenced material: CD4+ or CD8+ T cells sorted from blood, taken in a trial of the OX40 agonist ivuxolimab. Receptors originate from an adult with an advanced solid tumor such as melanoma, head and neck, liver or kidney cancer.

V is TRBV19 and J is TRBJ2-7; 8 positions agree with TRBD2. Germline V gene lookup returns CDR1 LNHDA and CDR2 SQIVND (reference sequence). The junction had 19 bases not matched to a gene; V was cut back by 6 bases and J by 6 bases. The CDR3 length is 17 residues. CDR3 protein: CASSHPNSAGGFSEQYF. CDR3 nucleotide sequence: TGTGCCAGTAGCCACCCCAATTCCGCGGGGGGATTCTCCGAGCAGTACTTC.

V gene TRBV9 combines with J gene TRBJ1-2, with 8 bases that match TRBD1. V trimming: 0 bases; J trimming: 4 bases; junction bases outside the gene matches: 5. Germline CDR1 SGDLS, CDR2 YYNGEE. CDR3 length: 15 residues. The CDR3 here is CASSVAAGGLYGYTF. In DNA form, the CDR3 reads TGTGCCAGCAGCGTAGCGGCAGGGGGCCTCTATGGCTACACCTTC.

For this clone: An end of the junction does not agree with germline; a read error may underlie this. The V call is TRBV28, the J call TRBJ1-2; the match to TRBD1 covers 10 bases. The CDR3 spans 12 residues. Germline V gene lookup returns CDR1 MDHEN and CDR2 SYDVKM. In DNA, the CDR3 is TGTGCCAGCAGAAGAAGGGACAGGGGTGAGGGTTTC. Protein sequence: CASRRRDRGEGF.